The 24 T cell receptor beta chains in this list originate from one sample, sequenced in a study of blood T cell repertoires in COVID-19. Libraries were prepared by immunoSEQ multiplex PCR; TCRdb keeps only in-frame clonotypes and omits some of them. The profile covers 65,000 to 90,000 clones, with 70% to 90% appearing a single time and approximately 8% taken by the ten largest. The specimen sequenced was peripheral blood. Receptors originate from a man aged 25-45 years with acute or convalescent COVID-19.

This chain joins TRBV4-3 and TRBJ2-2, with 10 positions matching TRBD2. The length of the CDR3 is 15 residues. Germline V gene data show CDR1 as LGHNA and CDR2 as YSLEER. V gave up 5 bases and J gave up 1 base; unmatched junction bases: 1. CDR3 loop: CASSWTSGNTGELFF. CDR3 DNA: TGCGCCAGCAGCTGGACTAGCGGGAACACCGGGGAGCTGTTTTTT.

The V call is TRBV12-1, the J call TRBJ2-3; the table's D gene call, TRBD1, was not cross checked with the DNA. TRBV12-1 has pseudogene status. This CDR3 contains 16 residues. CDR3 residues: CASSPTPTGPRDTQYF. The CDR3 DNA reads TGTGCCAGCAGCCCAACCCCGACAGGGCCACGCGATACGCAGTATTTT.

The J gene is TRBJ1-2, the V gene TRBV28, with TRBD1 as a possible D gene (5 bases). Deletions cut 1 base from V and 7 bases from J, with 19 bases between. Per the germline V gene, CDR1 is MDHEN and CDR2 is SYDVKM. The CDR3 totals 16 residues. The CDR3 sequence is CASSLSQGLGYSGYTF. The CDR3 DNA is TGTGCCAGCAGTTTATCCCAGGGTTTAGGTTACTCTGGCTACACCTTC.

The chain joins TRBV21-1 to TRBJ1-1. TRBV21-1 is flagged as a pseudogene. The CDR3 sequence is 13 residues long. CDR3 region: CASSTNLKSGAFF. The CDR3 DNA sequence: TGTGCCAGCAGCACTAACTTAAAAAGCGGGGCTTTCTTT.

This sequence joins TRBV28 and TRBJ2-7, with 9 bases fitting TRBD2. The germline V gene has CDR1 MDHEN and CDR2 SYDVKM. V was clipped by 3 bases and J by 1 base; unmatched bases: 1. This CDR3 is built from 14 residues. The CDR3 reads CASSLTSGSYEQYF. In DNA, the CDR3 is TGTGCCAGCAGTTTGACTAGCGGTTCCTACGAGCAGTACTTC. Full variable domain (outside the CDR3, taken from reference TRBV28 and TRBJ2-7): DVKVTQSSRYLVKRTGEKVFLECVQDMDHENMFWYRQDPGLGLRLIYFSYDVKMKEKGDIPEGYSVSREKKERFSLILESASTNQTSMYLCASSLTSGSYEQYFGPGTRLTVT.

This chain uses TRBV27 with TRBJ1-4; unclear D gene. Germline CDR1 reads MNHEY; CDR2 reads SMNVEV (reference sequence). This CDR3 comprises 14 residues. The V end lost 2 bases, the J end lost 8 bases, and 12 bases lay between the germline ends. This CDR3 is CASSLTLRREKLFF. The CDR3 DNA follows: TGTGCCAGCAGTTTAACCCTCCGGAGGGAAAAACTGTTTTTT.

This clone came up once. J is TRBJ2-3 and V is TRBV9, with D maybe TRBD1 (6 bases). The CDR3 has 17 residues. V was clipped by 9 bases and J by 0 bases, with 23 bases between them. The germline V gene has CDR1 SGDLS and CDR2 YYNGEE. The CDR3 nucleotides are TGTGCCACCCCGGGACACCCCCTACTTTCTAGCACAGATACGCAGTATTTT. Encoded protein: CATPGHPLLSSTDTQYF.

The chain couples TRBV12-3 or TRBV12-4 to TRBJ1-5; D gene uncertain. The ends were cut back, 10 bases at V and 5 bases at J, with 15 bases in the middle. The CDR3 is 13 amino acids. The CDR3 protein is CATSAGAHQPQHF. In nucleotides, the CDR3 is TGTGCCACTTCCGCGGGAGCTCATCAGCCCCAGCATTTT.

In this sample, this clone turned up once. V gene TRBV4-1 combines with J gene TRBJ1-1, with D perhaps matching TRBD1 (5 bases). The length of the CDR3 is 16 residues. Trimming took off 0 bases at V and 4 bases at J, with 15 bases between the two ends. CDR1 and CDR2 (germline): MGHRA, YSYEKL. The CDR3 sequence: CASSQDVVFGGTEAFF. Here the CDR3 DNA reads TGCGCCAGCAGCCAAGATGTAGTCTTCGGGGGCACTGAAGCTTTCTTT.

V is TRBV30 and J is TRBJ2-1; 9 positions match TRBD1. Trimming removed 7 bases from V and 7 bases from J; junction bases left unmatched: 2. The germline CDR1 and CDR2 sequences are GTSNPN and SVGIG (reference sequence). This CDR3 is built from 11 residues. The CDR3 reads CASDRGNEQFF. DNA for the CDR3: TGTGCCTCCGACAGGGGGAATGAGCAGTTCTTC.

This sequence joins TRBV6-2 or TRBV6-3 and TRBJ2-7; D is perhaps TRBD2 (5 bases). V lost 2 bases, J lost 2 bases, and 10 bases lay in between. Per the germline V gene, CDR1 is MNHEY and CDR2 is SVGEGT. This CDR3 comprises 14 residues. CDR3 DNA sequence: TGTGCCAGCAGTTACATCTGGCGGGCCTACGAGCAGTACTTC. The encoded protein is CASSYIWRAYEQYF.

The CDR3 reads CASSGEVAGTGELFF. The CDR3, as DNA: TGTGCCAGCAGTGGGGAGGTAGCGGGAACCGGGGAGCTGTTTTTT. The chain couples TRBV2 to TRBJ2-2, with 8 positions matching TRBD2. Germline CDR1 reads SNHLY; CDR2 reads FYNNEI. This CDR3 contains 15 residues. The V and J ends lost 4 bases and 5 bases, in that order; junction bases with no gene match: 6.

V and J are TRBV7-9 and TRBJ1-2, with D possibly being TRBD1 (5 bases). Germline assignment: CDR1 SEHNR and CDR2 FQNEAQ (reference sequence). The germline V and J ends were trimmed by 3 bases and 4 bases, with 15 bases remaining between them. This CDR3 has 15 amino acids. CDR3 sequence: CASSFTRGESYGYTF. DNA for the CDR3: TGTGCCAGCAGCTTCACCCGGGGGGAAAGCTATGGCTACACCTTC.

V usage is TRBV28 and J usage is TRBJ2-7; 8 bases map to TRBD2. V lost 4 bases to trimming and J lost 5 bases; unmatched junction nucleotides: 10. The germline V gene encodes CDR1 MDHEN and CDR2 SYDVKM. The length of the CDR3 is 15 residues. CDR3 sequence reads: CASSSPGVSGNEQYF. DNA for the CDR3: TGTGCCAGCAGTTCCCCCGGAGTTAGCGGGAACGAGCAGTACTTC.

This clone was seen once. The V and J genes are TRBV12-3 or TRBV12-4 and TRBJ2-2, with D uncertain. The CDR3 contains 11 residues. The V end lost 0 bases, the J end lost 11 bases, and 4 bases lay between the germline ends. The CDR3 DNA reads as TGTGCCAGCAGTTTAGCGACAGAGCTGTTTTTT. Protein product: CASSLATELFF.

This sequence joins TRBV3-1 (or the pseudogene TRBV3-2) and TRBJ1-2; 10 nucleotides align to TRBD1. Germline lookup yields CDR1 LGHDT and CDR2 YNNKEL (reference sequence). This CDR3 has 17 amino acids. Trimming at V came to 4 bases and at J to 1 base, leaving 9 bases not matched to a gene. Here the CDR3 reads CASSLLTGGGSNYGYTF. The CDR3, as DNA: TGTGCCAGCAGCCTACTGACAGGGGGCGGGAGTAACTATGGCTACACCTTC.

This chain links TRBV28 with TRBJ1-4; 7 nucleotides agree with TRBD1. The ends lost 8 bases at V and 7 bases at J; junction bases unmatched: 7. The CDR3 has 13 residues. CDR1 MDHEN and CDR2 SYDVKM come from the germline V gene. The CDR3 region has the DNA TGTGCCAGCTTTGACAGGGTAATTGAAAAACTGTTTTTT. As protein: CASFDRVIEKLFF.

The chain has TRBV27 and TRBJ2-1; 7 nucleotides align to TRBD2. Germline assignment: CDR1 MNHEY and CDR2 SMNVEV (reference sequence). V dropped 3 bases and J dropped 6; count of bases not matched to a gene: 5. There are 14 residues in the CDR3. The CDR3 coding sequence is TGTGCCAGCAGTTTTCAGGGCGGGAGCAATGAGCAGTTCTTC. Its translation is CASSFQGGSNEQFF.

The genes are TRBV7-2 and TRBJ2-3; 8 nucleotides line up with TRBD1. CDR3 size: 15 residues. V dropped 5 bases and J dropped 3; count of bases not matched to a gene: 7. Looked up from germline, CDR1 is SGHTA and CDR2 is FQGNSA. This CDR3 is CASSPDRGRTDTQYF. CDR3 DNA: TGTGCCAGCAGCCCTGACAGGGGAAGAACAGATACGCAGTATTTT. Using reference TRBV7-2 and TRBJ2-3 for the parts outside the CDR3, the full variable domain is GAGVSQSPSNKVTEKGKDVELRCDPISGHTALYWYRQSLGQGLEFLIYFQGNSAPDKSGLPSDRFSAERTGGSVSTLTIQRTQQEDSAVYLCASSPDRGRTDTQYFGPGTRLTVL.

V and J are TRBV12-3 or TRBV12-4 and TRBJ2-1; D is undetermined. The CDR3 contains 12 residues. V lost 5 bases and J lost 9, with 11 bases in between. As DNA, the CDR3 is TGTGCCAGCAGTCATAGTGTCTCTGAGCAGTTCTTC. Translated: CASSHSVSEQFF.

The chain carries TRBV7-3 and TRBJ2-1; D unclear. The germline V gene has CDR1 SGHTA and CDR2 FQGTGA. Trimming stripped 5 bases from V and 0 bases from J, with 17 bases between. The CDR3 runs to 17 residues. CDR3 nucleotides: TGTGCCAGCAGCCCCAGCATGGGCCTGAGCTCCTACAATGAGCAGTTCTTC. This sequence encodes CASSPSMGLSSYNEQFF. The complete variable domain, with remaining parts taken from reference TRBV7-3 and TRBJ2-1, reads GAGVSQTPSNKVTEKGKYVELRCDPISGHTALYWYRQSLGQGPEFLIYFQGTGAADDSGLPNDRFFAVRPEGSVSTLKIQRTERGDSAVYLCASSPSMGLSSYNEQFFGPGTRLTVL.

This clone was seen only once. Additional DNA sequences in this sample encode the identical CDR3. This chain uses TRBV5-1 with TRBJ2-7, with 8 nucleotides matching TRBD1. The V and J ends lost 4 bases and 2 bases, in that order; junction bases with no gene match: 8. CDR1 and CDR2 from the germline V gene are SGHRS and YFSETQ. This CDR3 has 15 amino acids. Here the CDR3 reads CASSAQRTGTYEQYF. Written as DNA, the CDR3 is TGCGCCAGCAGCGCCCAAAGGACAGGGACCTACGAGCAGTACTTC.

The V call is TRBV6-5, the J call TRBJ2-1, with D maybe TRBD2 (6 bases). This CDR3 has 15 amino acids. Germline V CDR1 and CDR2: MNHEY, SVGAGI. V was trimmed by 4 bases and J by 4 bases, leaving 14 bases between them. The CDR3 sequence is CASSSGTQPYNEQFF. The CDR3 bases are TGTGCCAGCAGTTCCGGGACTCAACCTTACAATGAGCAGTTCTTC.

This clone was detected only once. This chain joins TRBV11-1 and TRBJ2-3; D might be TRBD2 (8 bases). There are 16 residues in the CDR3. V was trimmed by 5 bases and J by 3 bases, leaving 18 bases between them. Germline assignment: CDR1 SGHAT and CDR2 FQDESV (reference sequence). The CDR3: CASSPGGQGETDTQYF. The CDR3 nucleotides are TGTGCCAGCAGCCCGGGGGGGCAGGGGGAAACAGATACGCAGTATTTT.